The clone carrying this T cell receptor beta chain was detected a few times. These data come from a study of blood T cell repertoires in COVID-19. Study summary: Spain, Italy and the United States supplied samples that represented acute and convalescent COVID-19.

The CDR3 is 17 residues long. Trimming cost V 1 base and J 0 bases; bases outside gene matches: 7. The V gene's germline CDR1 is SGHTA and CDR2 FQGNSA. Profiled with immunoSEQ multiplex PCR; TCRdb holds only in-frame clones, not every one. Seen here are about 120,000 clones, about 89% observed once, and the top ten hold approximately 19%. The chain is built from TRBV7-2 and TRBJ2-7, with 9 positions matching TRBD2. The TCR was taken from a human donor with acute or convalescent COVID-19. The donor label of this sample is uncertain. Source material: peripheral blood. The CDR3 coding sequence is TGTGCCAGCAGCTTAGTGGTCGGGCGGGGGGGCTCCTACGAGCAGTACTTC. As protein: CASSLVVGRGGSYEQYF.